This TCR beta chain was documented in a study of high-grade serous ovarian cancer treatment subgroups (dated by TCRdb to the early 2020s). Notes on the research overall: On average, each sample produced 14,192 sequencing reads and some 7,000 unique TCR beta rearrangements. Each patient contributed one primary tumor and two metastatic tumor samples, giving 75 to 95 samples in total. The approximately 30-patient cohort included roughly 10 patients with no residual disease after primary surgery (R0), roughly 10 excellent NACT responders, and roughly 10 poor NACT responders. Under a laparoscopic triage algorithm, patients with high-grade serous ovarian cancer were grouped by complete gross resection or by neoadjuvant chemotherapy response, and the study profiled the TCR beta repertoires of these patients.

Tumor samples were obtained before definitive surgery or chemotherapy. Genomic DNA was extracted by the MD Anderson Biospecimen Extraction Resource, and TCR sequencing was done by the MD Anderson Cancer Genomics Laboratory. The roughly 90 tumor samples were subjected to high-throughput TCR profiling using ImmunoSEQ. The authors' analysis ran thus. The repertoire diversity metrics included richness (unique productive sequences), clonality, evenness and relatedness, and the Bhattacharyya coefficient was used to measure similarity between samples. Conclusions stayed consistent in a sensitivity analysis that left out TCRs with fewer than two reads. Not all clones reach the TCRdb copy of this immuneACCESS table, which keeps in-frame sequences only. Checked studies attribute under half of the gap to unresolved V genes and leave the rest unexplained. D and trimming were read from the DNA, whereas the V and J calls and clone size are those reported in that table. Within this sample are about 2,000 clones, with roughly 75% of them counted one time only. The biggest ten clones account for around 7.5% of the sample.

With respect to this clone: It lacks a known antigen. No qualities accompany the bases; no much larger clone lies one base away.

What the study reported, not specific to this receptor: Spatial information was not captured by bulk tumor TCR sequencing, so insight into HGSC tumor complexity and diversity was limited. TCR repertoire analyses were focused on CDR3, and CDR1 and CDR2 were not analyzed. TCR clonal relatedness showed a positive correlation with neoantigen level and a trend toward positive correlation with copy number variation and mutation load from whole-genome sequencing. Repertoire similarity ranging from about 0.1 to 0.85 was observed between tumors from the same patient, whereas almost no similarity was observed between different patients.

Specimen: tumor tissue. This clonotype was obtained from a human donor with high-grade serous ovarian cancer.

The DNA is TGTGCCAGCAGTTACGGGGGACAAGGGGAGCCCCAGCATTTT. It encodes CASSYGGQGEPQHF. The sequence links TRBV6-5 to TRBJ1-5; D gene: possibly TRBD1, on 6 matching bases. Relative to germline, V is 2 bases shorter and J is 8 bases shorter, with 13 bases between their ends. Reading from cysteine to phenylalanine, the CDR3 counts 14 amino acids. The only DNA kept is the CDR3, 42 bases in frame from the first base. Via the germline V gene, CDR1 is MNHEY and CDR2 SVGAGI.